The 9 T cell receptor beta chains given below trace back to one sample, sequenced in a study of T cells in Graves' hyperthyroidism and ophthalmopathy. Amplified regions were TCR beta CDR3 sequences from RNA transcripts. TCR CDR3 underwent first-round RT-PCR with the HTBI primer set. Using its own MiXCR run on the multiplex PCR reads, TCRdb lists one record per CDR3 protein. Of approximately 640,000 distinct CDR3 sequences listed, about 45% are singletons. Sequencing was done on a sample of peripheral blood or thyroid tissue (not recorded which). These receptors all stem from an adult man with Graves' disease, either hyperthyroidism or ophthalmopathy (not recorded which).

Remarks on this clonotype: With a much larger clone just one base away, this may be a read error. This chain links TRBV7-2 with TRBJ2-5; no firm D call. This CDR3 comprises 12 residues. Germline V gene sequence: CDR1 SGHTA, CDR2 FQGNSA. Trimming stripped 7 bases from V and 5 bases from J, with 11 bases between. In DNA, the CDR3 is TGTGCCAGCACCAGAGCCCAGGAGACCCAGTACTTC. It is translated as CASTRAQETQYF.

The J gene is TRBJ2-7, the V gene TRBV6-5; weak D call: TRBD1 (6 bases). V was trimmed by 2 bases and J by 5 bases, leaving 16 bases between them. CDR3 length: 15 amino acids. Per germline, CDR1 MNHEY and CDR2 SVGAGI. CDR3 protein: CASSYGGGQYHEQYF. The CDR3, as DNA: TGTGCCAGCAGTTACGGGGGCGGACAGTATCACGAGCAGTACTTC.

In regard to this clonotype: No DNA is shown, since the ends of the CDR3 on it are uncertain; the CDR3 is the one TCRdb lists. The chain combines TRBV24-1 with TRBJ2-6. Including both end residues, the CDR3 is 13 amino acids long. Per germline, CDR1 KGHDR and CDR2 SFDVKD. The CDR3 sequence: CATSSSGANVLTF.

As for this clonotype: The junction and the germline gene differ at one end; a read error may be behind it. This chain uses TRBV29-1 with TRBJ1-2; 8 nucleotides agree with TRBD1. CDR1 and CDR2 from the germline V gene are SQVTM and ANQGSEA. The CDR3 loop spans 14 amino acids. CDR3 protein: CSVEDGQGNYGYTF. The DNA for the CDR3 is TGCAGCGTAGAAGATGGACAGGGAAACTATGGCTACACCTTC. The entire variable domain, with the rest obtained from reference TRBV29-1 and TRBJ1-2, is as follows: SAVISQKPSRDICQRGTSLTIQCQVDSQVTMMFWYRQQPGQSLTLIATANQGSEATYESGFVIDKFPISRPNLTFSTLTVSNMSPEDSSIYLCSVEDGQGNYGYTFGSGTRLTVV.

The chain combines TRBV10-3 with TRBJ2-5; 11 bases line up with TRBD2. CDR1 and CDR2 (germline): ENHRY, SYGVKD. J lost 0 bases, V lost 6 bases, and 6 bases had no gene match. The CDR3 is 16 amino acids. The CDR3 DNA is TGTGCCATCAGCGTCGAACTAGCGGGGGACCAAGAGACCCAGTACTTC. This gives the protein CAISVELAGDQETQYF.

This clonotype occurred many times. This chain joins TRBV24-1 and TRBJ1-2; TRBD1 aligns across 7 bases. CDR3 length equals 11 residues. Trimming cost V 7 bases and J 11 bases; bases outside gene matches: 6. From germline, CDR1 is KGHDR and CDR2 SFDVKD. CDR3 in DNA: TGTGCCACCAGCGAGGGGGCGAGATACACCTTC. Protein: CATSEGARYTF.

The rearrangement links TRBV2 to TRBJ1-4; the match to TRBD1 covers 8 bases. V was clipped by 5 bases and J by 8 bases; unmatched bases: 1. Germline V gene sequence: CDR1 SNHLY, CDR2 FYNNEI. This CDR3 is built from 12 residues. The CDR3 loop reads CASSWTGEKLFF. Written as DNA, the CDR3 is TGTGCCAGCAGTTGGACAGGGGAAAAACTGTTTTTT.

This chain links TRBV2 with TRBJ1-1, with 7 bases identical to TRBD1. The trim removed 0 bases at V and 5 bases at J, leaving 12 bases unmatched. In germline, CDR1 is SNHLY, CDR2 FYNNEI. The CDR3 covers 17 residues. CDR3 residues: CASSEALLTTGTTEAFF. CDR3 DNA sequence: TGTGCCAGCAGTGAAGCCCTTCTTACGACAGGGACAACTGAAGCTTTCTTT.

The chain employs TRBV5-1 and TRBJ1-1; TRBD1 matches at 8 bases. The J segment lost 3 bases and the V segment lost 4 bases, leaving 5 bases of the junction unmatched. The CDR3 has 14 amino acids. CDR1 is SGHRS and CDR2 is YFSETQ in the germline V gene. CDR3 in amino acids: CASSMGQADTEAFF. In nucleotides, the CDR3 is TGCGCCAGCAGCATGGGACAGGCGGACACTGAAGCTTTCTTT.